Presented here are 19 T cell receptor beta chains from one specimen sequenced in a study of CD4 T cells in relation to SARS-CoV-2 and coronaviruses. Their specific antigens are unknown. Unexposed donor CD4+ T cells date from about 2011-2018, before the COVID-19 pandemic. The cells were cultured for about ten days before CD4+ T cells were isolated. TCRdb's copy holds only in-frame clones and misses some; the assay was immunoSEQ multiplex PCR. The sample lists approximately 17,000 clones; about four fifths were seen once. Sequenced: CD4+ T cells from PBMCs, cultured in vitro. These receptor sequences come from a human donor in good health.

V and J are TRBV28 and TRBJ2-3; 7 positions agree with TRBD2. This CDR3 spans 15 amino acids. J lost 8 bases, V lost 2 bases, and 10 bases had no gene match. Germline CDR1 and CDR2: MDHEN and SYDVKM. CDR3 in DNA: TGTGCCAGCAGTTTAGCGGGAGAAAGGTCCGCTACGCAGTATTTT. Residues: CASSLAGERSATQYF.

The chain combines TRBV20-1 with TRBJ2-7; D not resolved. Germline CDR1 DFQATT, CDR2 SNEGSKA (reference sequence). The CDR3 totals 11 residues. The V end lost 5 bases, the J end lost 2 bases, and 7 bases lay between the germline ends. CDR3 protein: CSAVFAYEQYF. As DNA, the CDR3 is TGCAGTGCTGTCTTTGCCTACGAGCAGTACTTC.

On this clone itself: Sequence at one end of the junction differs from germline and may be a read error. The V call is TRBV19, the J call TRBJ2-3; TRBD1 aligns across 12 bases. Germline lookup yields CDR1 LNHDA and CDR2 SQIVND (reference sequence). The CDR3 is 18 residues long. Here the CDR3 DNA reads TGTGCCAGTAGCCCGAAGGGGCTTGGGACAGGGGGCACGGATACGCAGTATTTT. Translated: CASSPKGLGTGGTDTQYF. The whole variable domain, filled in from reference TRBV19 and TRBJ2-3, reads DGGITQSPKYLFRKEGQNVTLSCEQNLNHDAMYWYRQDPGQGLRLIYYSQIVNDFQKGDIAEGYSVSREKKESFPLTVTSAQKNPTAFYLCASSPKGLGTGGTDTQYFGPGTRLTVL.

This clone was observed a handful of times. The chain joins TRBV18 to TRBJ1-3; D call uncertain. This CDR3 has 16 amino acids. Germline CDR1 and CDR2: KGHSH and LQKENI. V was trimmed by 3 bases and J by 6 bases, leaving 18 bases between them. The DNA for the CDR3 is TGTGCCAGCTCACCGAGGGCGGGGAGCGCGGAAAACACCATATATTTT. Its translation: CASSPRAGSAENTIYF.

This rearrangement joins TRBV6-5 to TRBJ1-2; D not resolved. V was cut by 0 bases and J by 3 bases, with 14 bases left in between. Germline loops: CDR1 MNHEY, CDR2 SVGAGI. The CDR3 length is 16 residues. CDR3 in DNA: TGTGCCAGCAGTTACTCAGGGATTGGACTTTACTATGGCTACACCTTC. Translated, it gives CASSYSGIGLYYGYTF.

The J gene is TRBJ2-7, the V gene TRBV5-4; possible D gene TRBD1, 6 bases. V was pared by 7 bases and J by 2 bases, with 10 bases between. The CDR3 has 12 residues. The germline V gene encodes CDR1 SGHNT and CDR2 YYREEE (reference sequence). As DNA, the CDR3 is TGTGCCAGCGGCAGGGACACCTACGAGCAGTACTTC. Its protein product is CASGRDTYEQYF. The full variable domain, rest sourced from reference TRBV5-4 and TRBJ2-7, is ETGVTQSPTHLIKTRGQQVTLRCSSQSGHNTVSWYQQALGQGPQFIFQYYREEENGRGNFPPRFSGLQFPNYSSELNVNALELDDSALYLCASGRDTYEQYFGPGTRLTVT.

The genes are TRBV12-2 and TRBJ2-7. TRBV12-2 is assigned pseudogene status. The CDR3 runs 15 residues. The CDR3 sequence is CASRSDPSWVSEQYF. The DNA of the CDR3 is TGTGCAAGTCGCTCTGACCCATCCTGGGTTTCCGAGCAGTACTTC.

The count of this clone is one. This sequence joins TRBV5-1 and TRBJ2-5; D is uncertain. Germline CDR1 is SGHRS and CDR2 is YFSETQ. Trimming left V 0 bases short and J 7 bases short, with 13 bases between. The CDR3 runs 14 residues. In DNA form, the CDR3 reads TGCGCCAGCAGCTTGGGCAGGCCACTGGGGACCCAGTACTTC. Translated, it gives CASSLGRPLGTQYF.

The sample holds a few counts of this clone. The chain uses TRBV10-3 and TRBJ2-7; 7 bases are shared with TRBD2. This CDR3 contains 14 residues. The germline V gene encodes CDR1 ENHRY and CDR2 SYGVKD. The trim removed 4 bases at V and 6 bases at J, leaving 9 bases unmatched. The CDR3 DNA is TGTGCCATCAGTGCTCAGGCCAGGGAGGGCGAGCAGTACTTC. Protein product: CAISAQAREGEQYF.

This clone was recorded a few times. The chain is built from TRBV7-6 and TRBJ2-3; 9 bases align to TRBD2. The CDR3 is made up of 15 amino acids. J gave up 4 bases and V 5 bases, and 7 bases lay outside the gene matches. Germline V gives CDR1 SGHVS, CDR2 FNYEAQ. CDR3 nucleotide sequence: TGTGCCAGCAGCGCGCGTAGCGGGAGAGCAGATACGCAGTATTTT. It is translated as CASSARSGRADTQYF.

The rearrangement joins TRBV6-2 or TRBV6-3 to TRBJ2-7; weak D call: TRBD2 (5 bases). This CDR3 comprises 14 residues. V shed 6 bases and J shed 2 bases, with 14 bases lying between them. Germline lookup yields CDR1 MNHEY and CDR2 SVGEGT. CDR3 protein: CASSLSGIPYEQYF. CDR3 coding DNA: TGTGCCAGCAGCCTGTCGGGGATCCCCTACGAGCAGTACTTC.

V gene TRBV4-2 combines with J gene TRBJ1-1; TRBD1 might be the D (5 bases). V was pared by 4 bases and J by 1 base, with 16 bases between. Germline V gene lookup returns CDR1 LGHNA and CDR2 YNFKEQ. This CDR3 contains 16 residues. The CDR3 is CASSRDLGRGNTEAFF. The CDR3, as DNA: TGTGCCAGCAGCCGGGACCTAGGGCGGGGGAACACTGAAGCTTTCTTT.

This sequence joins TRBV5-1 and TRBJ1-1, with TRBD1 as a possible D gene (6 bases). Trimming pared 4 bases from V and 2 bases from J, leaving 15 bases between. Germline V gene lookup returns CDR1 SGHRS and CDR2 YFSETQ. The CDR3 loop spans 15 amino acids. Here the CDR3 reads CASSRGSGENTEAFF. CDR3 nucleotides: TGCGCCAGCAGCCGGGGGTCAGGGGAAAACACTGAAGCTTTCTTT.

In DNA form, the CDR3 reads TGCGCCAGCAGCTCTACACAGGGGAAGGGCTTGAACACTGAAGCTTTCTTT. This encodes CASSSTQGKGLNTEAFF. The V and J genes are TRBV5-1 and TRBJ1-1; TRBD1 agrees at 7 bases. Per germline, CDR1 SGHRS and CDR2 YFSETQ. Trimming at V came to 3 bases and at J to 0 bases, leaving 11 bases not matched to a gene. The CDR3 runs to 17 residues.

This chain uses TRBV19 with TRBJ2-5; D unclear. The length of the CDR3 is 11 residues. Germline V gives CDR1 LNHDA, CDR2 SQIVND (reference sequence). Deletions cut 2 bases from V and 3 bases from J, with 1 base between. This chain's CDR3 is CASSIKETQYF. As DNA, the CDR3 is TGTGCCAGTAGTATAAAAGAGACCCAGTACTTC.

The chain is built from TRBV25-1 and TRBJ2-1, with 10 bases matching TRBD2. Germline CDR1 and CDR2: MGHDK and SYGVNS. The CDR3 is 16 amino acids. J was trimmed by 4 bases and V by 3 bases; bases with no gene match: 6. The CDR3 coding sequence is TGTGCCAGCAGTGAGGAAGGACTAGCGGTTTACAATGAGCAGTTCTTC. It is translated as CASSEEGLAVYNEQFF. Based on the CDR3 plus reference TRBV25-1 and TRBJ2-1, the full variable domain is EADIYQTPRYLVIGTGKKITLECSQTMGHDKMYWYQQDPGMELHLIHYSYGVNSTEKGDLSSESTVSRIRTEHFPLTLESARPSHTSQYLCASSEEGLAVYNEQFFGPGTRLTVL.

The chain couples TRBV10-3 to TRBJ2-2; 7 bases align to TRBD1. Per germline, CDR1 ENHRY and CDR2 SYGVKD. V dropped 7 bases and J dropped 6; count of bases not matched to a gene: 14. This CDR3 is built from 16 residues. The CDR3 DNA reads TGTGCCATCAAGCCGGAACAGGGGTCGCGATCCGGGGAGCTGTTTTTT. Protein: CAIKPEQGSRSGELFF.

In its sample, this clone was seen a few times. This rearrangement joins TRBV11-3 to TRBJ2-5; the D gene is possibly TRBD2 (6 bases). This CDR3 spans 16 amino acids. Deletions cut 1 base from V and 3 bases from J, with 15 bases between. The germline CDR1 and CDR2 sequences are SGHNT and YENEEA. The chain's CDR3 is CASSLGGRGTEETQYF. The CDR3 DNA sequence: TGTGCCAGCAGCTTAGGAGGGCGGGGAACAGAAGAGACCCAGTACTTC. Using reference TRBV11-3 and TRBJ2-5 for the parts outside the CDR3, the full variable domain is EAGVVQSPRYKIIEKKQPVAFWCNPISGHNTLYWYLQNLGQGPELLIRYENEEAVDDSQLPKDRFSAERLKGVDSTLKIQPAELGDSAVYLCASSLGGRGTEETQYFGPGTRLLVL.

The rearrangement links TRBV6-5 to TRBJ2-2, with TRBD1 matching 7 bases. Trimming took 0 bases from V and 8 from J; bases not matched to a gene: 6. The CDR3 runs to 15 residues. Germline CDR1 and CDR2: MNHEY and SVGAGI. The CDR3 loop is CASSYSRGHEGELFF. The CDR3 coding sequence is TGTGCCAGCAGTTACTCTAGGGGGCACGAAGGGGAGCTGTTTTTT.